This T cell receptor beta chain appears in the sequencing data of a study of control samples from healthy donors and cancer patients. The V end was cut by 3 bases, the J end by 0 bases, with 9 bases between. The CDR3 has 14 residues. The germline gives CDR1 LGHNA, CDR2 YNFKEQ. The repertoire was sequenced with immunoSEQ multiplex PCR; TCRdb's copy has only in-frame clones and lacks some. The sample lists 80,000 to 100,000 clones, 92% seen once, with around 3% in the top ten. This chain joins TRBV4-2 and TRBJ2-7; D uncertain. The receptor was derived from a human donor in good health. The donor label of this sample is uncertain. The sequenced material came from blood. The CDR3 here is CASSHEVTSYEQYF. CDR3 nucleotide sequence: TGTGCCAGCAGCCACGAGGTGACCTCCTACGAGCAGTACTTC.